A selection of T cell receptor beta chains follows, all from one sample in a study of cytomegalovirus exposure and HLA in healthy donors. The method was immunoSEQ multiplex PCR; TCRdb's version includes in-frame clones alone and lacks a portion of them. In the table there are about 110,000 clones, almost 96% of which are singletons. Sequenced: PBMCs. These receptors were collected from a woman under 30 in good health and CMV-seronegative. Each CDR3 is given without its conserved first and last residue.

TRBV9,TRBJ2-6,ASSLRTGHLTGANVLT
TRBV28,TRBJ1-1,ASRYTGGVVNTEAF
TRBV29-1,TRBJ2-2,SVVLAGGTNTGELF
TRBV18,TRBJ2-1,ASSILSMGDEQF
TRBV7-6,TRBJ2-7,ASSLAGQGAYEQY
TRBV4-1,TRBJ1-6,ASSPHNSPLH
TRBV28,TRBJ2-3,ASSLRQGAYDTQY
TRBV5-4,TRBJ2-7,ASSLEQGGTKYEQY
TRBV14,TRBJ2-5,ASSQDYLGQAY
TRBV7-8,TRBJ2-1,ASSPHRGEQF
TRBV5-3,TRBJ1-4,ATPQGTSATNEKLF
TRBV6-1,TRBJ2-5,ASSAGGLETQY
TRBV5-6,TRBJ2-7,ASSWGQGDTYEQY
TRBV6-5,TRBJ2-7,ASSYVRGASEQY
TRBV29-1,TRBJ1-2,SVEDTGVYGYT
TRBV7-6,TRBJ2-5,ASSQGLGQETQY
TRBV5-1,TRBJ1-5,ASSLVRDRRCNQPQH
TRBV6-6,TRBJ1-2,ASSSQDNYGYT
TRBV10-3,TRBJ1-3,AISEYRDANTIY
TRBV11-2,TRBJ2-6,ASSPNWGQGSGANVLT
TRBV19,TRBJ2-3,ASSIFADTQY
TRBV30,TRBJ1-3,AWSVTGGGNTIY
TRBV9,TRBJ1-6,ASSVEQNNSPLH
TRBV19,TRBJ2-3,ASSGVRGDTQY
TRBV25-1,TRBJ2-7,ASRGTAYYEQY
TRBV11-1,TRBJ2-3,ASSLARAGGTDTQY
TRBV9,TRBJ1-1,ASSVGWTGGTEAF
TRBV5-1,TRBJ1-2,ASSLDSLNYGYT
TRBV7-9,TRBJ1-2,ASSLLIGGDYYGYT
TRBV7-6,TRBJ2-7,ASSNRDSPSYEQY
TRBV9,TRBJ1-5,ASSPQPMEGQPQH
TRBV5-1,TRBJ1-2,ASSTGTVLNYGYT
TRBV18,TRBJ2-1,ASSPELAGGFGEQF
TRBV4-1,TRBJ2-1,ASSGRVYNEQF
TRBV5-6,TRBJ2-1,ASSLAGDRPYNEQF
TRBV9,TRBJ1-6,ASSVASGNNSPLH
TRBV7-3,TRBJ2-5,ASSLSVEETQY
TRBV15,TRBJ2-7,ATSRKPAKVTYEQY
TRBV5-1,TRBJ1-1,ASSLLQGENTEAF
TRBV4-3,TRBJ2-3,ASSQDSGTGTDTQY
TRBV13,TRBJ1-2,ASSLAGGSSGYT
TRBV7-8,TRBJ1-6,ASSATGSDSPLH
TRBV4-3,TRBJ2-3,ASSKAGTDTQY
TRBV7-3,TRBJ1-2,ASSLGPSGSGYT